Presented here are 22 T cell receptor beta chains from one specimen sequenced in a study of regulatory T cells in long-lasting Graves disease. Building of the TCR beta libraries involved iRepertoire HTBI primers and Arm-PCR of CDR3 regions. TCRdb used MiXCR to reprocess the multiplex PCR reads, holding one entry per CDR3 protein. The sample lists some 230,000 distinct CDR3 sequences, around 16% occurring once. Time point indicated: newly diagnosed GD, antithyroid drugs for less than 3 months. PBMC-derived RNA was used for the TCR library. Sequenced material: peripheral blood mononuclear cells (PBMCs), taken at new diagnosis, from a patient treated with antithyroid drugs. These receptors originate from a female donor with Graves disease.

The CDR3 DNA follows: TGCAGTGCTAGAGGGACAGCCATTTCTGTCTCTGGAAACACCATATATTTT. Translation: CSARGTAISVSGNTIYF. The V call is TRBV20-1, the J call TRBJ1-3; a weak D match, TRBD1 (6 bases). The CDR3 length is 17 residues. The germline gives CDR1 DFQATT, CDR2 SNEGSKA (reference sequence). The germline V and J ends were trimmed by 1 base and 0 bases, with 16 bases remaining between them.

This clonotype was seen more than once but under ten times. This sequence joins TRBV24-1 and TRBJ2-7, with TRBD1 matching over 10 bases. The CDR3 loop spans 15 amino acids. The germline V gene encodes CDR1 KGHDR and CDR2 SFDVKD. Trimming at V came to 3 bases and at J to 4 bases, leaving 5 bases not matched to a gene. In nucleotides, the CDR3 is TGTGCCACCAGTGATCCGGGACAGGGGTTTTACGAGCAGTACTTC. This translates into CATSDPGQGFYEQYF.

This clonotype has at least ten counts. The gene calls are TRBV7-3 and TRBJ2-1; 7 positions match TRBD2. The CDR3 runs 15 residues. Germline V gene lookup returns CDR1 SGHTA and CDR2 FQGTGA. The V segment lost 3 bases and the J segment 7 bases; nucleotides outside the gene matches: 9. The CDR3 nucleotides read TGTGCCAGCAGCTTGATGGGGGGGGGAGGGAATGAGCAGTTCTTC. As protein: CASSLMGGGGNEQFF. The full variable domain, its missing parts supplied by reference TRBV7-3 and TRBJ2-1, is GAGVSQTPSNKVTEKGKYVELRCDPISGHTALYWYRQSLGQGPEFLIYFQGTGAADDSGLPNDRFFAVRPEGSVSTLKIQRTERGDSAVYLCASSLMGGGGNEQFFGPGTRLTVL.

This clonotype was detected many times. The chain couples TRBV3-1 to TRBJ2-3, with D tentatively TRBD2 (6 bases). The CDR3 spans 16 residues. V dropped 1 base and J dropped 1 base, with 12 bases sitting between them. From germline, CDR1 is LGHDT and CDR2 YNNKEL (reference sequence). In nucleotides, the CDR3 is TGTGCCAGCAGCCAAGTGGAGGGAAAGGGCACAGATACGCAGTATTTT. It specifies CASSQVEGKGTDTQYF.

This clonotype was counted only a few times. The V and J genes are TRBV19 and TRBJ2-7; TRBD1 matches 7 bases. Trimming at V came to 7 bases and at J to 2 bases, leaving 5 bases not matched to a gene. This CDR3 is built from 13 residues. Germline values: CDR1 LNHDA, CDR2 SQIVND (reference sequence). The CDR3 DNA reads TGTGCCAGTATGAGGACAGGAGCCTACGAGCAGTACTTC. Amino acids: CASMRTGAYEQYF.

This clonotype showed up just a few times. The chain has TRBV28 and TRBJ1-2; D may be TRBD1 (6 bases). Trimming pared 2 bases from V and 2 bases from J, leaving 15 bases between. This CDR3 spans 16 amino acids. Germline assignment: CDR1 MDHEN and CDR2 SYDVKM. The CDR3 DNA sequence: TGTGCCAGCAGTTTAGGGGGGGCCTCATTCAACTATGGCTACACCTTC. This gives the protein CASSLGGASFNYGYTF.

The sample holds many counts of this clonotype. CDR3 DNA: TGCAGTGCCGGGGTGTGGCAAGAGACCCAGTACTTC. It translates to CSAGVWQETQYF. The chain is built from TRBV20-1 and TRBJ2-5, with a tentative D call TRBD2 (5 bases). Germline CDR1 reads DFQATT; CDR2 reads SNEGSKA (reference sequence). Trimming pared 6 bases from V and 2 bases from J, leaving 10 bases between. The CDR3 length is 12 residues.

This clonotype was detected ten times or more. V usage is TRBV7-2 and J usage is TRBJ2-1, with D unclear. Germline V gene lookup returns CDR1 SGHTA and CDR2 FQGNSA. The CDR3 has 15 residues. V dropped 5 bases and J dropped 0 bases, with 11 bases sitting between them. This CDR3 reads CASSTRAGSYNEQFF. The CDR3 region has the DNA TGTGCCAGCAGCACACGGGCAGGCTCCTACAATGAGCAGTTCTTC.

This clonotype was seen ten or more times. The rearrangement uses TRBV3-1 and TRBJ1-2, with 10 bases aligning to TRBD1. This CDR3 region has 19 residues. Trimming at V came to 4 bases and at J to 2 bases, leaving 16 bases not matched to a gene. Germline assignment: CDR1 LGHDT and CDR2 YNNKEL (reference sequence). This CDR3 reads CASSPKSRDRGLRNYGYTF. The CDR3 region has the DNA TGTGCCAGCAGCCCCAAATCTCGGGACAGGGGACTTAGAAACTATGGCTACACCTTC.

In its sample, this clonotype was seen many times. Here the CDR3 reads CASSSTGGAEQYF. CDR3 nucleotides: TGTGCCAGCAGCTCGACAGGGGGCGCCGAGCAGTACTTC. The V call is TRBV9, the J call TRBJ2-7; 10 bases agree with TRBD1. The CDR3 is 13 amino acids. Trimming took 4 bases from V and 6 from J; bases not matched to a gene: 4. Germline assignment: CDR1 SGDLS and CDR2 YYNGEE.

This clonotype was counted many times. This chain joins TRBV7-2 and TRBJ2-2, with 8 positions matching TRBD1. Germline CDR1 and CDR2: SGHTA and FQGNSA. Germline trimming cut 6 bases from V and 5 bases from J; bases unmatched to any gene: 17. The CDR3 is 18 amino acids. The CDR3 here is CASSYQKRTGLRTGELFF. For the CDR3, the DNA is TGTGCCAGCAGTTATCAGAAACGGACAGGGTTGAGGACCGGGGAGCTGTTTTTT. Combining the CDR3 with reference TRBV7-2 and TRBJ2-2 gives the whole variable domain GAGVSQSPSNKVTEKGKDVELRCDPISGHTALYWYRQSLGQGLEFLIYFQGNSAPDKSGLPSDRFSAERTGGSVSTLTIQRTQQEDSAVYLCASSYQKRTGLRTGELFFGEGSRLTVL.

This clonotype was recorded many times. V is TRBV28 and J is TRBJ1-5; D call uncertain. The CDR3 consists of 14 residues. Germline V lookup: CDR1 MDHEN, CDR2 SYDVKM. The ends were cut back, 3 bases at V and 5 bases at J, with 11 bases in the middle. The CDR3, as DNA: TGTGCCAGCAGTTTTGGCCCGCAGCATCAGCCCCAGCATTTT. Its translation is CASSFGPQHQPQHF.

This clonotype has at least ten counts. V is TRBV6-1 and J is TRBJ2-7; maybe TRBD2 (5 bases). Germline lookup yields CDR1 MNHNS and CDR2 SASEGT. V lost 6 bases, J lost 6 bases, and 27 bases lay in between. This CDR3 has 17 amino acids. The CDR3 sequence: CASSHFSSGISLSEQYF. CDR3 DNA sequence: TGTGCCAGCAGCCACTTCTCCTCGGGGATCTCCTTATCCGAGCAGTACTTC.

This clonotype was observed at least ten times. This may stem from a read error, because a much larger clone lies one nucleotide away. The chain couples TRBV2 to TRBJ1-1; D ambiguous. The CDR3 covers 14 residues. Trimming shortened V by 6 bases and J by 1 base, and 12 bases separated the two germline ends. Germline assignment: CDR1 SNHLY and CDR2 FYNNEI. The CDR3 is CASSAARRNTEAFF. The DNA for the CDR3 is TGTGCCAGCAGCGCGGCACGGAGGAACACTGAAGCTTTCTTT. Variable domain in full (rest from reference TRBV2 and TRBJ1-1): EPEVTQTPSHQVTQMGQEVILRCVPISNHLYFYWYRQILGQKVEFLVSFYNNEISEKSEIFDDQFSVERPDGSNFTLKIRSTKLEDSAMYFCASSAARRNTEAFFGQGTRLTVV.

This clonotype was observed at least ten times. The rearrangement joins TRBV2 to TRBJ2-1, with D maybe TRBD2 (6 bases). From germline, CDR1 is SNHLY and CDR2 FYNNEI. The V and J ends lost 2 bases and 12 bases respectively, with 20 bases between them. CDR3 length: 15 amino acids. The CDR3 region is CASSEPLGGESVQFF. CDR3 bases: TGTGCCAGCAGTGAACCCTTGGGGGGAGAAAGTGTGCAGTTCTTC. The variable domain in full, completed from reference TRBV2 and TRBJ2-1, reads EPEVTQTPSHQVTQMGQEVILRCVPISNHLYFYWYRQILGQKVEFLVSFYNNEISEKSEIFDDQFSVERPDGSNFTLKIRSTKLEDSAMYFCASSEPLGGESVQFFGPGTRLTVL.

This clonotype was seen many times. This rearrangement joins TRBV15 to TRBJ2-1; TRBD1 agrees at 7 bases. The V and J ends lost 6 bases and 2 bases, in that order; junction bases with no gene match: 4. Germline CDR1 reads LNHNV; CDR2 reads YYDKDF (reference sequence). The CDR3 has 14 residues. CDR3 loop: CATRDREPYNEQFF. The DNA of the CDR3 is TGTGCCACCAGAGACAGGGAACCCTACAATGAGCAGTTCTTC. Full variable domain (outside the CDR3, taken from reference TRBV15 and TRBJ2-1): DAMVIQNPRYQVTQFGKPVTLSCSQTLNHNVMYWYQQKSSQAPKLLFHYYDKDFNNEADTPDNFQSRRPNTSFCFLDIRSPGLGDTAMYLCATRDREPYNEQFFGPGTRLTVL.

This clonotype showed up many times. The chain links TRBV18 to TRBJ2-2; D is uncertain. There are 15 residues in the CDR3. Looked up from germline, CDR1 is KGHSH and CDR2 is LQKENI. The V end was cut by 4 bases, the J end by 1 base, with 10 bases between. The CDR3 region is CASSRNERNTGELFF. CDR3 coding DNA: TGTGCCAGCTCACGAAACGAACGGAACACCGGGGAGCTGTTTTTT.

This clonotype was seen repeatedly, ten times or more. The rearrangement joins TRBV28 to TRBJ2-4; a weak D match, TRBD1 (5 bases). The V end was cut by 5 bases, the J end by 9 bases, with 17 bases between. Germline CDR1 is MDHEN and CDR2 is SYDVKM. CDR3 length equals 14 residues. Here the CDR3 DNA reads TGTGCCAGCAGTACAACCGGGTTTCAGGGCATTCAGTACTTC. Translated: CASSTTGFQGIQYF.

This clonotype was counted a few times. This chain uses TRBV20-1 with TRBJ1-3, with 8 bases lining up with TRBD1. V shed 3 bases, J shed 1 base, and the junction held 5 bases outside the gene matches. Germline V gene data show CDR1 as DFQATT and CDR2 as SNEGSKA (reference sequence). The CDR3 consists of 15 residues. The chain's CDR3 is CSARAGGKSGNTIYF. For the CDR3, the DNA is TGCAGTGCTAGGGCAGGGGGCAAGTCTGGAAACACCATATATTTT.

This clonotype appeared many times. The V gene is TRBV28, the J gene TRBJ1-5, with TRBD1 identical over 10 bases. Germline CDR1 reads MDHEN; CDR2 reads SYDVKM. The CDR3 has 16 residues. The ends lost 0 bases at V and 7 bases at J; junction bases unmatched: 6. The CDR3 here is CASSLWGTGVGQPQHF. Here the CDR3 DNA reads TGTGCCAGCAGTTTATGGGGGACAGGGGTCGGACAGCCCCAGCATTTT.

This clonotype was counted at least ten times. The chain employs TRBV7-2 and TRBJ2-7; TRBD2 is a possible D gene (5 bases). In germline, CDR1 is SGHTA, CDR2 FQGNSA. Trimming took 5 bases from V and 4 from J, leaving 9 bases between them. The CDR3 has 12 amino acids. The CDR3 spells CASSGGLYEQYF. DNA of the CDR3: TGTGCCAGCAGCGGAGGACTGTACGAGCAGTACTTC.

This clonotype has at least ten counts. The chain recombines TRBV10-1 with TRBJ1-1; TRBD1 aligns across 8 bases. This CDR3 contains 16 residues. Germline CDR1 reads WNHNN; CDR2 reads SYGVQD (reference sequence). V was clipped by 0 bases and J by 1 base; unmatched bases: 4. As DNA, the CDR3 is TGCGCCAGCAGTGAGTCGAGACAGGGGACGAACACTGAAGCTTTCTTT. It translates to CASSESRQGTNTEAFF.